The sequence of this T cell receptor beta chain was determined in a study of shared clonotypes between healthy human individuals. Authors' analysis steps: As immunoSEQ supplied junction-only sequences (without quality scores), filtering differed. Here immunoSEQ multiplex PCR was the method, and the copy in TCRdb shows in-frame clones only, minus some. V, J and clone size reflect that table, while D and trimming were determined from the DNA. Among 1 million to 1.3 million clones listed, about 80% were seen once. Donors comprised healthy HIV-negative adults lacking recent acute infections or vaccinations. It was into CD45RA+ naive and CD45RA-negative memory subsets that the CD4+ cells were split. The V and J ends lost 4 bases and 2 bases respectively, with 12 bases between them. This CDR3 has 15 amino acids. Germline loops: CDR1 LNHDA, CDR2 SQIVND (reference sequence).

The sequence came from a young man in good health. Some clones in this sample may be carry-over from other donors' samples. The V call is TRBV19, the J call TRBJ1-5; D may be TRBD1 (6 bases). What was sequenced was memory CD4+ T cells from PBMCs. The subset: CD45RA-negative fraction. Written as DNA, the CDR3 is TGTGCCAGTAGTAAACAGGGTGTGGGCAATCAGCCCCAGCATTTT. Protein sequence: CASSKQGVGNQPQHF.